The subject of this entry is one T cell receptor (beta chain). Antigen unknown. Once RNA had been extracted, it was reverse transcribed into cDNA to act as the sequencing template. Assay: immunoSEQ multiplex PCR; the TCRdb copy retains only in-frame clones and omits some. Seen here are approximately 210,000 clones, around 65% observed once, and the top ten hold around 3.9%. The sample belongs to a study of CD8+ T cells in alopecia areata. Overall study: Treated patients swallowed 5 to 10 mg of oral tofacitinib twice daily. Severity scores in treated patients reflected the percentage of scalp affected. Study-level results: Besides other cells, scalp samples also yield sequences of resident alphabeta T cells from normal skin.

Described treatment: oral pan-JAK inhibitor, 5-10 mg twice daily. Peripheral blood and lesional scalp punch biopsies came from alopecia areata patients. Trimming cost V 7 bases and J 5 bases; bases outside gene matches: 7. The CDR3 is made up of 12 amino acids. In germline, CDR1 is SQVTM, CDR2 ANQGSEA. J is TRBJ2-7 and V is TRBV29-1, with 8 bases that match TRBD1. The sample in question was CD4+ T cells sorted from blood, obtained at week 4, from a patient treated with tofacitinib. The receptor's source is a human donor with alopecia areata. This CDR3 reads CSADRGNNEQYF. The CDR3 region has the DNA TGCAGCGCTGACAGGGGCAACAACGAGCAGTACTTC.